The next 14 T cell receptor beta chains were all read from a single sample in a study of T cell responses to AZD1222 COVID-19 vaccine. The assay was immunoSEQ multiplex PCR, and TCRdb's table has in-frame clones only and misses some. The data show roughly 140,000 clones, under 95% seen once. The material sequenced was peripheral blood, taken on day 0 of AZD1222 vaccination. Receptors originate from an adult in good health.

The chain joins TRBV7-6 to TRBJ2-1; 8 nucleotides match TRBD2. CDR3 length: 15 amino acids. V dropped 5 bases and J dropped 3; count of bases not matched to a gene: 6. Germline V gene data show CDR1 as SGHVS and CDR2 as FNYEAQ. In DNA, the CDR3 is TGTGCCAGCAGCCGTAGCGGGACTGACTACAATGAGCAGTTCTTC. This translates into CASSRSGTDYNEQFF.

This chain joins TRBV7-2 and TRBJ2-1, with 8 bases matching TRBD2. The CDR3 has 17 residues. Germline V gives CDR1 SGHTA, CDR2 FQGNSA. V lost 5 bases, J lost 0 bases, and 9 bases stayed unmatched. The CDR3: CASSALPSGSSYNEQFF. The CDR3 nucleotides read TGTGCCAGCAGCGCCCTCCCTAGCGGGTCCTCCTACAATGAGCAGTTCTTC. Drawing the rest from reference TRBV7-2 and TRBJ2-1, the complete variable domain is GAGVSQSPSNKVTEKGKDVELRCDPISGHTALYWYRQSLGQGLEFLIYFQGNSAPDKSGLPSDRFSAERTGGSVSTLTIQRTQQEDSAVYLCASSALPSGSSYNEQFFGPGTRLTVL.

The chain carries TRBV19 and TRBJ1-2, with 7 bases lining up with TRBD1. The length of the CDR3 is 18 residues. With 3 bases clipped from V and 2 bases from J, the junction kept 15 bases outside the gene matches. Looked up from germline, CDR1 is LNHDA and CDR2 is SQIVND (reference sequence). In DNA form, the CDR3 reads TGTGCCAGTAGTATTTACCTCGGTAACCAGGGGGACAACTATGGCTACACCTTC. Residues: CASSIYLGNQGDNYGYTF.

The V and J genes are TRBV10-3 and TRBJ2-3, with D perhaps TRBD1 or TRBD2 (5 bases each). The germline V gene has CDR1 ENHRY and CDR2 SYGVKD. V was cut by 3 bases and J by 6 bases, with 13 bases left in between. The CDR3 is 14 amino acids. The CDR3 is CAISDPGLGDTQYF. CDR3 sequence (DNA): TGTGCCATCAGTGATCCGGGGCTGGGGGATACGCAGTATTTT.

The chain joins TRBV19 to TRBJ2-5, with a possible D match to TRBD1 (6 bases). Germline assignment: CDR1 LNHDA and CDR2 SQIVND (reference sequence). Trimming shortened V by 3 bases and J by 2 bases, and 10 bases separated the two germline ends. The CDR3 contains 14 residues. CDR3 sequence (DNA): TGTGCCAGTAGTATGCTGGGGGCACAAGAGACCCAGTACTTC. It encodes CASSMLGAQETQYF. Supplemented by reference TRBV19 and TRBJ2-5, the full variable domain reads DGGITQSPKYLFRKEGQNVTLSCEQNLNHDAMYWYRQDPGQGLRLIYYSQIVNDFQKGDIAEGYSVSREKKESFPLTVTSAQKNPTAFYLCASSMLGAQETQYFGPGTRLLVL.

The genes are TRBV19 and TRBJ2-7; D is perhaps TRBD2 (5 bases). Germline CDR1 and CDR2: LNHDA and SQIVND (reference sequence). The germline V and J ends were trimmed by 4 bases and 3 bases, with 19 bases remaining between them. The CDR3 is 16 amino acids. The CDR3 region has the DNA TGTGCCAGTAGTACGCTAGGAGGTCTTCTCAGCTACGAGCAGTACTTC. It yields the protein CASSTLGGLLSYEQYF.

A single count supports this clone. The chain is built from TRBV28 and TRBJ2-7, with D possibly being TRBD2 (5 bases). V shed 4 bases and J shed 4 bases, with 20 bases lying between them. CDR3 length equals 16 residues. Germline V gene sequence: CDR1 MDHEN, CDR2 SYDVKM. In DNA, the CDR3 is TGTGCCAGCAGTTCCCGCCTTCTTGGCGGGCGGTACGAGCAGTACTTC. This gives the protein CASSSRLLGGRYEQYF.

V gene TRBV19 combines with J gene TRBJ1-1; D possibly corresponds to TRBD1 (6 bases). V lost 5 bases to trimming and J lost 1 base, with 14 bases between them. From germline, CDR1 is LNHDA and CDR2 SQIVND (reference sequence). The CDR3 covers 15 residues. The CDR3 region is CASSPWGLGNTEAFF. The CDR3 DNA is TGTGCCAGTAGTCCCTGGGGGCTGGGGAACACTGAAGCTTTCTTT.

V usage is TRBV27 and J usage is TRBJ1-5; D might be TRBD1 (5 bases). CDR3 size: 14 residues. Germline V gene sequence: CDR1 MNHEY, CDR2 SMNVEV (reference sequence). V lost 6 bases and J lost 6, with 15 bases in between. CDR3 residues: CASRAAGFGQPQHF. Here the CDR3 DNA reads TGTGCCAGCAGAGCCGCAGGGTTCGGTCAGCCCCAGCATTTT.

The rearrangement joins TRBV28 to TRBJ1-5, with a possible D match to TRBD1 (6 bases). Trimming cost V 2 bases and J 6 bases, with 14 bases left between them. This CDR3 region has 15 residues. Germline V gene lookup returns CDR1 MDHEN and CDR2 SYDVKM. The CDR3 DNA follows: TGTGCCAGCAGTTTAGCCAGGGGTGGTGGTCAGCCCCAGCATTTT. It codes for CASSLARGGGQPQHF.

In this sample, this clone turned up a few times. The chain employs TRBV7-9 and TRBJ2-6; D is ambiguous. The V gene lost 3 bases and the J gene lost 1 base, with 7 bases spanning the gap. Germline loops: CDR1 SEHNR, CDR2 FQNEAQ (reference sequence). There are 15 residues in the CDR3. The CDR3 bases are TGTGCCAGCAGCTTTTCGGAGTCTGGGGCCAACGTCCTGACTTTC. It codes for CASSFSESGANVLTF.

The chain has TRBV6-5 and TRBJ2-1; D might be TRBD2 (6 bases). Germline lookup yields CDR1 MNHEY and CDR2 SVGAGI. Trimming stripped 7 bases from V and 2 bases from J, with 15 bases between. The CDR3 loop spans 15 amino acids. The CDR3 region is CASKGAEGPYNEQFF. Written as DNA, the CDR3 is TGTGCCAGCAAAGGGGCGGAGGGGCCCTACAATGAGCAGTTCTTC.

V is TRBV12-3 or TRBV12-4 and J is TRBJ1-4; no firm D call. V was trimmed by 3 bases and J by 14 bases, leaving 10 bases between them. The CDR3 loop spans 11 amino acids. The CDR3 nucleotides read TGTGCCAGCAGTTTTAGAGGACCTCTGTTTTTT. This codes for CASSFRGPLFF.

The CDR3 is CASSLGSTGAGGELFF. CDR3 sequence (DNA): TGCGCCAGCAGCTTGGGATCCACAGGGGCTGGCGGGGAGCTGTTTTTT. The chain carries TRBV5-1 and TRBJ2-2; 7 nucleotides agree with TRBD1. The germline V gene has CDR1 SGHRS and CDR2 YFSETQ. The J segment lost 7 bases and the V segment lost 0 bases, leaving 9 bases of the junction unmatched. This CDR3 is 16 amino acids long.